A single T cell receptor (beta chain) is shown here with its context. Its matching antigen is unknown. Profiling relied on immunoSEQ multiplex PCR, and the TCRdb table lists in-frame clones only, not all of them. In the table there are almost 65,000 clones, around 89% of which are singletons. Donors were drawn from the approximately 120-subject validation cohort, separate from the 666-subject first cohort. This CDR3 has 19 amino acids. The germline CDR1 and CDR2 sequences are MNHNS and SASEGT. The germline V and J ends were trimmed by 0 bases and 0 bases, with 20 bases remaining between them. These data are taken from a study of cytomegalovirus exposure and HLA in healthy donors. Study-wide findings and caveats: Listed as cytomegalovirus-associated were about 160 TCR beta chains. A later analysis found first-cohort TCR clusters tended to co-occur in the 130 or so validation repertoires. Through in vitro validation, three CMV-associated chains were shown to be specific for CMV antigens.

Sequencing was performed on PBMCs. The sequence was obtained from a woman aged 18-35 years in good health and CMV-seronegative. The chain joins TRBV6-1 to TRBJ2-5; tentative D call: TRBD1 (5 bases). The CDR3, as DNA: TGTGCCAGCAGTGAAGCTCCCTCCGGGTGGGGCGCTTACCAAGAGACCCAGTACTTC. It yields the protein CASSEAPSGWGAYQETQYF.